The T cell receptor (beta chain) described here comes from a study of shared clonotypes between healthy human individuals. V lost 0 bases, J lost 1 base, and 8 bases stayed unmatched. The CDR3 extends over 17 amino acids. Germline V gives CDR1 MGHRA, CDR2 YSYEKL. Into CD45RA+ naive and CD45RA-negative memory subsets, the CD4+ cells were split. The method was immunoSEQ multiplex PCR; TCRdb's version includes in-frame clones alone and lacks a portion of them. The repertoire consists of over 1.4 million clones, with about 96% occurring once and the leading ten covering roughly 1.2%. V gene TRBV4-1 combines with J gene TRBJ2-5, with TRBD2 matching 7 bases. This receptor was identified in a man aged 30-40 years in good health. Sequencing input: naive CD4+ T cells sorted from blood. Subset meaning: CD45RA+ positively selected. The DNA of the CDR3 is TGCGCCAGCAGCCAAGATTCCCTAGCGGCAACCCAAGAGACCCAGTACTTC. Translation gives CASSQDSLAATQETQYF.